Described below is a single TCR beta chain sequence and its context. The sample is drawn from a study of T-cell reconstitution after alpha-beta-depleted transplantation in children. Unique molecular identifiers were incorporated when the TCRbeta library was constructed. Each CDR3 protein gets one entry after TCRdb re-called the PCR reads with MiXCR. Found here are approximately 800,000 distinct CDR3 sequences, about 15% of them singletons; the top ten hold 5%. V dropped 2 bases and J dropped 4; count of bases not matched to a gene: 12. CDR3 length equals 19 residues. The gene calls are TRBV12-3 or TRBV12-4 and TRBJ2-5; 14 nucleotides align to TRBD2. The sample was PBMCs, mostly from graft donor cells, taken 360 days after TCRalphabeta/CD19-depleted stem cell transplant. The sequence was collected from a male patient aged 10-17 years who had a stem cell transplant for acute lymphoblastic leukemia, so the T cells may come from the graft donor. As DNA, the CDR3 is TGTGCCAGCAGTTTATTGGGCCTAAAGACTAGCGGGAGGGGAGAGACCCAGTACTTC. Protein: CASSLLGLKTSGRGETQYF.